These 20 T cell receptor beta chains were sequenced from one sample in a study of T cells in Graves' hyperthyroidism and ophthalmopathy (dated by TCRdb to between 2018 and 2021). Receptor amplification or capture employed multiplex PCR. Data came from an Illumina HiSeq 2000. The TCR beta CDR3 regions were amplified from the RNA transcripts. A first-round RT-PCR of the TCR CDR3 used the HTBI primer set with the Qiagen OneStep RT-PCR kit. TCRdb's own reprocessing of the public reads used fastp at Q25 and MiXCR and kept productive beta chains. When rows share a CDR3 protein, they turn into one entry using the most common DNA and genes. For this sample the table gives approximately 400,000 distinct CDR3 sequences, of which 13% were detected only once. Around 21% of the sample lies in the top ten. Sequencing input: blood. Receptors were obtained from a young man with Graves' hyperthyroidism that later progressed to Graves' ophthalmopathy.

The sample holds many counts of this clonotype. The rearrangement uses TRBV6-6 and TRBJ1-2; TRBD1 agrees at 8 bases. Per germline, CDR1 MNHNY and CDR2 SVGAGI (reference sequence). This CDR3 has 15 residues. V trimming: 4 bases; J trimming: 1 base; junction bases outside the gene matches: 5. DNA of the CDR3: TGTGCCAGCAGTTCCTCGGGACAGGATAACTATGGCTACACCTTC. The encoded protein is CASSSSGQDNYGYTF.

This chain connects TRBV5-1 to TRBJ1-2; TRBD1 aligns across 9 bases. V was pared by 0 bases and J by 6 bases, with 6 bases of the junction left unmatched. Germline V CDR1 and CDR2: SGHRS, YFSETQ. This CDR3 is 15 amino acids long. The chain's CDR3 is CASSLDWTGEHGYTF. CDR3 DNA sequence: TGCGCCAGCAGCTTGGATTGGACAGGGGAGCATGGCTACACCTTC.

This clonotype was seen at least ten times. The chain recombines TRBV20-1 with TRBJ2-5; 10 bases are a match to TRBD1. The trim removed 6 bases at V and 4 bases at J, leaving 5 bases unmatched. CDR1 DFQATT and CDR2 SNEGSKA come from the germline V gene (reference sequence). This CDR3 contains 13 residues. The chain's CDR3 is CSAGTGAGETQYF. DNA of the CDR3: TGCAGTGCGGGGACAGGGGCCGGAGAGACCCAGTACTTC.

This clonotype came up many times. The rearrangement links TRBV15 to TRBJ2-3; perhaps TRBD2 as D (5 bases). This CDR3 region has 14 residues. Germline CDR1 reads LNHNV; CDR2 reads YYDKDF (reference sequence). Trimming shortened V by 3 bases and J by 3 bases, and 10 bases separated the two germline ends. This CDR3 reads CATSRAKRTDTQYF. CDR3 bases: TGTGCCACCAGCAGGGCCAAGCGGACAGATACGCAGTATTTT.

Many counts were recorded for this clonotype. This CDR3 reads CASTRRQNYEQYF. CDR3 DNA sequence: TGTGCCAGCACTCGTAGACAGAACTACGAGCAGTACTTC. The chain links TRBV2 to TRBJ2-7; tentative D call: TRBD1 (5 bases). CDR3 size: 13 residues. V was shortened by 7 bases and J by 3 bases, with 13 bases between the two germline ends. Germline loops: CDR1 SNHLY, CDR2 FYNNEI.

This clonotype was found many times. This chain connects TRBV2 to TRBJ1-2; D is uncertain. V was pared by 6 bases and J by 1 base, with 9 bases between. This CDR3 spans 13 amino acids. Germline loops: CDR1 SNHLY, CDR2 FYNNEI. The CDR3 spells CASRSFGNYGYTF. The CDR3 DNA follows: TGTGCCAGCAGGTCCTTCGGTAACTATGGCTACACCTTC.

This clonotype has only a few counts. The V call is TRBV20-1, the J call TRBJ2-3; possible D gene TRBD2, 6 bases. This CDR3 spans 18 amino acids. The V gene's germline CDR1 is DFQATT and CDR2 SNEGSKA (reference sequence). With 3 bases removed from V and 10 bases from J, the gap between germline ends came to 32 bases. The CDR3 loop is CSARGGLISFRNIVSQYF. The CDR3 nucleotides read TGCAGTGCTAGGGGCGGACTAATTTCCTTTCGTAACATCGTATCGCAGTATTTT.

This clonotype has a count of ten or more. The chain is built from TRBV14 and TRBJ2-1, with TRBD1 identical over 7 bases. The CDR3 loop spans 15 amino acids. V was clipped by 0 bases and J by 4 bases; unmatched bases: 3. Germline CDR1 reads SGHDN; CDR2 reads FVKESK. The CDR3: CASSQETGTYNEQFF. CDR3 sequence (DNA): TGTGCCAGCAGCCAAGAGACAGGGACGTACAATGAGCAGTTCTTC.

To note about this clonotype: This may arise from a read error, as a much more abundant clone is one base away. The gene calls are TRBV27 and TRBJ2-1; TRBD1 is a possible D gene (6 bases). This CDR3 is 12 amino acids long. Germline CDR1 reads MNHEY; CDR2 reads SMNVEV (reference sequence). V was clipped by 6 bases and J by 8 bases, with 11 bases between them. The CDR3 spells CASRYGGDEQFF. The DNA for the CDR3 is TGTGCCAGCAGGTATGGGGGCGATGAGCAGTTCTTC.

The sample holds a few counts of this clonotype. This rearrangement joins TRBV12-3 or TRBV12-4 to TRBJ2-1; TRBD2 aligns across 13 bases. CDR3 length: 17 amino acids. J was trimmed by 6 bases and V by 0 bases; bases with no gene match: 5. The CDR3 loop reads CASSLAKLAGGGNEQFF. The DNA of the CDR3 is TGTGCCAGCAGTTTAGCTAAACTAGCGGGGGGGGGCAATGAGCAGTTCTTC.

The gene calls are TRBV12-3 or TRBV12-4 and TRBJ2-7; weak D call: TRBD2 (7 bases). V was pared by 1 base and J by 5 bases, with 15 bases between. This CDR3 region has 15 residues. The CDR3 here is CASSLEGGAWNEQYF. The CDR3, as DNA: TGTGCCAGCAGTTTAGAGGGGGGGGCTTGGAACGAGCAGTACTTC.

The rearrangement links TRBV11-3 to TRBJ2-5; maybe TRBD2 (7 bases). Germline V gene lookup returns CDR1 SGHNT and CDR2 YENEEA. V lost 2 bases and J 1 base, leaving 11 bases between the germline ends. The CDR3 has 15 amino acids. The CDR3 region has the DNA TGTGCCAGCAGCTTAATGGGGGGGCCCCAAGAGACCCAGTACTTC. Protein sequence: CASSLMGGPQETQYF. Using reference TRBV11-3 and TRBJ2-5 for the parts outside the CDR3, the full variable domain is EAGVVQSPRYKIIEKKQPVAFWCNPISGHNTLYWYLQNLGQGPELLIRYENEEAVDDSQLPKDRFSAERLKGVDSTLKIQPAELGDSAVYLCASSLMGGPQETQYFGPGTRLLVL.

The chain combines TRBV20-1 with TRBJ2-3; 7 positions match TRBD2. CDR1 DFQATT and CDR2 SNEGSKA come from the germline V gene (reference sequence). The V segment lost 0 bases and the J segment 1 base; nucleotides outside the gene matches: 7. The CDR3 runs 16 residues. The CDR3 loop is CSARDMESGGTDTQYF. The CDR3 nucleotides read TGCAGTGCTAGAGATATGGAGAGCGGGGGCACAGATACGCAGTATTTT.

In this sample, this clonotype turned up many times. The chain combines TRBV6-1 with TRBJ1-2; D gene uncertain. Germline V lookup: CDR1 MNHNS, CDR2 SASEGT. Trimming removed 1 base at V and 8 bases at J, with 11 bases between. This CDR3 comprises 13 residues. This CDR3 reads CASSEVEGEGYTF. The CDR3 DNA follows: TGTGCCAGCAGTGAAGTGGAGGGCGAGGGCTACACCTTC.

Concerning this clonotype itself: The junction and the germline gene differ at one end; a read error may be behind it. J is TRBJ1-2 and V is TRBV24-1, with D tentatively TRBD1 (6 bases). This CDR3 contains 14 residues. Per germline, CDR1 KGHDR and CDR2 SFDVKD. CDR3 region: CATSGGGKFYGHTF. The DNA of the CDR3 is TGTGCCACCAGTGGTGGGGGCAAATTCTATGGCCACACCTTC.

V and J are TRBV29-1 and TRBJ1-2, with a weak D call TRBD1 (5 bases). Trimming pared 3 bases from V and 8 bases from J, leaving 13 bases between. CDR1 is SQVTM and CDR2 is ANQGSEA in the germline V gene. The CDR3 has 12 amino acids. The CDR3 protein is CSVDRGVRGYTF. CDR3 DNA: TGCAGCGTTGATCGGGGGGTGAGGGGCTACACCTTC.

In regard to this clonotype: This clone may be a read error of a much larger clone one base away. The chain recombines TRBV30 with TRBJ1-1; tentatively, D is TRBD1 (6 bases). V gave up 4 bases and J gave up 8 bases, with 11 bases separating them. Germline V lookup: CDR1 GTSNPN, CDR2 SVGIG (reference sequence). The CDR3 is 11 amino acids. CDR3 sequence reads: CAWTTQGEAFF. The DNA of the CDR3 is TGTGCCTGGACAACACAGGGCGAAGCTTTCTTT.

In its sample, this clonotype was seen many times. Written as DNA, the CDR3 is TGTGCCAGCTCTAGGTCCGACAGGTCCTCCTCTGGAAACACCATATATTTT. Amino acid sequence: CASSRSDRSSSGNTIYF. The V and J genes are TRBV2 and TRBJ1-3; maybe TRBD1 (6 bases). Germline V lookup: CDR1 SNHLY, CDR2 FYNNEI. The CDR3 length is 17 residues. The germline V and J ends were trimmed by 8 bases and 0 bases, with 20 bases remaining between them.

This clonotype was counted ten times or more. This chain connects TRBV6-1 to TRBJ1-1; TRBD1 is a possible D gene (6 bases). Per germline, CDR1 MNHNS and CDR2 SASEGT. V gave up 5 bases and J gave up 1 base, with 14 bases separating them. The CDR3 runs to 15 residues. CDR3 nucleotide sequence: TGTGCCAGCAGTTTAAACAGGGTCCAGAACACTGAAGCTTTCTTT. As protein: CASSLNRVQNTEAFF.

This clonotype was counted ten times or more. The genes are TRBV6-1 and TRBJ1-1; D might be TRBD1 (6 bases). This CDR3 has 13 amino acids. V lost 7 bases, J lost 5 bases, and 14 bases lay in between. Germline values: CDR1 MNHNS, CDR2 SASEGT. CDR3 loop: CASTKQGPTEAFF. The CDR3 DNA reads as TGTGCCAGCACCAAACAGGGCCCAACTGAAGCTTTCTTT.